The clone carrying this TCR beta chain was seen just once. What it recognizes is unknown. This specimen comes from a study of cytomegalovirus exposure and HLA in healthy donors. Study findings and constraints: In a later analysis, V- and J-gene trimming of beta chains associated with a DCLRE1C missense variant, replicated independently. A prior analysis recorded that most TCR beta V segments were productive about 87% or about 30% of the time. Across donors, sequencing depth was assumed by presence/absence analyses to be roughly uniform.

Trimming stripped 1 base from V and 1 base from J, with 17 bases between. The germline V gene has CDR1 SGHRS and CDR2 YFSETQ. The CDR3 is 17 amino acids. In the PCR, 60 Vbeta and 13 Jbeta primers were used. Assay used: immunoSEQ multiplex PCR; TCRdb lists only in-frame clones, some missing. The table lists 150,000 to 200,000 clones, around three quarters of them singletons. The origin of this receptor is a middle-aged man in good health and CMV-seronegative. Sequenced: PBMCs. The V call is TRBV5-1, the J call TRBJ2-5, with D possibly being TRBD2 (7 bases). CDR3 bases: TGCGCCAGCAGCTTGTATCGGGGGGCGATCCCCCAAGAGACCCAGTACTTC. Residues: CASSLYRGAIPQETQYF.